The rows below give T cell receptor beta chains drawn from one sample of a study of blood T cell repertoires in COVID-19. Here immunoSEQ multiplex PCR was the method, and the copy in TCRdb shows in-frame clones only, minus some. The table has about 310,000 clones, roughly 90% seen once. The sequenced material came from peripheral blood. These receptors all stem from a woman in her thirties or forties with COVID-19, enrolled during active disease. The CDR3 runs from the conserved cysteine through the conserved F or W. Fields, in order: clone size, J gene, D gene, V gene, CDR3 DNA, CDR3 protein. The D gene is left open where the match is weak. Where a row states a size, it is once, few, many or the class of an expanded clone; other rows omit it.

size: NA; J: TRBJ1-1; D: TRBD1; V: TRBV9; DNA: TGTGCCAGCAGCAAGTGGGGGGACAGGGTAACAGGAGGACTGAACACTGAAGCTTTCTTT; CDR3: CASSKWGDRVTGGLNTEAFF
size: few; J: TRBJ2-7; D: NA; V: TRBV28; DNA: TGTGCCAGCAGTTTTGCCGACAGCTACGAGCAGTACTTC; CDR3: CASSFADSYEQYF
size: few; J: TRBJ1-3; D: NA; V: TRBV27; DNA: TGTGCCAGCAGCGCAGGGCCTTACTCTGGAAACACCATATATTTT; CDR3: CASSAGPYSGNTIYF
size: NA; J: TRBJ2-1; D: NA; V: TRBV10-3; DNA: TGTGCCATCAGTGAACGTGGTCAGGGCGATGAGCAGTTCTTC; CDR3: CAISERGQGDEQFF
size: NA; J: TRBJ1-2; D: NA; V: TRBV5-1; DNA: TGCGCCAGCAGCATCGGGACAAAAGCCAACACCTTC; CDR3: CASSIGTKANTF
size: NA; J: TRBJ1-2; D: TRBD1; V: TRBV28; DNA: TGTGCCAGCGGCTTGTCCCGAGTAGACAGGGGCTATGGCTACACCTTC; CDR3: CASGLSRVDRGYGYTF
size: NA; J: TRBJ2-2; D: NA; V: TRBV10-2; DNA: TGCGCCAGCAGCGGGGGTGGTAACACCGGGGAGCTGTTTTTT; CDR3: CASSGGGNTGELFF
size: NA; J: TRBJ2-7; D: NA; V: TRBV21-1; DNA: TGTGCCAGCAGTTGTGACACGAGACATCATTGCGAGCAGTACTTC; CDR3: CASSCDTRHHCEQYF
size: NA; J: TRBJ2-7; D: NA; V: TRBV4-2; DNA: TGTGCCAGCAGCCCGGGCTACGAGCAGTACTTC; CDR3: CASSPGYEQYF
size: NA; J: TRBJ1-5; D: NA; V: TRBV7-2; DNA: TGTGCCAGCAGCTTAGTAGCGGGGAATCAGCCCCAGCATTTT; CDR3: CASSLVAGNQPQHF
size: NA; J: TRBJ1-2; D: NA; V: TRBV28; DNA: TGTGCCAGCAGTTCTCCGGGTGTTCGCTATGGCTACACCTTC; CDR3: CASSSPGVRYGYTF
size: NA; J: TRBJ2-1; D: TRBD2; V: TRBV5-1; DNA: TGCGCCAGCAGCAGAGGACTAGCGGGGGGGTACAATGAGCAGTTCTTC; CDR3: CASSRGLAGGYNEQFF
size: NA; J: TRBJ2-2; D: TRBD2; V: TRBV6-5; DNA: TGTGCCAGCATGAGGAGCGGGGGTCACCGGGAGCTGTTTTTT; CDR3: CASMRSGGHRELFF
size: NA; J: TRBJ1-5; D: TRBD1; V: TRBV4-3; DNA: TGCGCCAGCAGCCAAAAGACAGGACAGGCGGAGGGTCAGCCCCAGCATTTT; CDR3: CASSQKTGQAEGQPQHF
size: NA; J: TRBJ2-6; D: TRBD1; V: TRBV6-6; DNA: TGTGCCAGCAGTCTCACAGGGGCCGGGGCCAACGTCCTGACTTTC; CDR3: CASSLTGAGANVLTF
size: NA; J: TRBJ2-5; D: TRBD2; V: TRBV5-1; DNA: TGCGCCAGCAGCCCCCTTCAGGGCGGGGGGCCGGGAGAGACCCAGTACTTC; CDR3: CASSPLQGGGPGETQYF
size: NA; J: TRBJ2-3; D: TRBD2; V: TRBV4-1; DNA: TGCGCCAGCAGCCAAGATCGGGCTAGCGGGGGGACTAGCACAGATACGCAGTATTTT; CDR3: CASSQDRASGGTSTDTQYF
size: NA; J: TRBJ1-6; D: TRBD1; V: TRBV5-4; DNA: TGTGCCAGCAGCCCCACCGGGACAGGGGGCGACATCCTCCACTTT; CDR3: CASSPTGTGGDILHF
size: NA; J: TRBJ1-4; D: NA; V: TRBV5-6; DNA: TGTGCCAGCAGCTTGCGGGGGGGTCGAGAAAAACTGTTTTTT; CDR3: CASSLRGGREKLFF
size: NA; J: TRBJ1-1; D: NA; V: TRBV28; DNA: TGTGCCAGCAAACCACCAACGGCTGAAGCTTTCTTT; CDR3: CASKPPTAEAFF
size: NA; J: TRBJ2-1; D: NA; V: TRBV4-1; DNA: TGCGCCAGCAGCCCAGGTTTGGGGCAATACAATGAGCAGTTCTTC; CDR3: CASSPGLGQYNEQFF
size: NA; J: TRBJ2-2; D: NA; V: TRBV25-1; DNA: TGTGCCAGCAGTGAACTCCGGACTGCGAGGCCCGGGGAGCTGTTTTTT; CDR3: CASSELRTARPGELFF